This entry features one T cell receptor (beta chain) sequence. This entry comes from a study of blood T cell repertoires in COVID-19. Study-wide context: Researchers got acute and convalescent COVID-19 samples from the United States, Italy and Spain. Nucleic acid was either cDNA or gDNA, and it came from T cells, B-cell-depleted T cells, or PBMCs.

Germline V gene data show CDR1 as MNHEY and CDR2 as SVGEGT. The germline V and J ends were trimmed by 2 bases and 7 bases, with 15 bases remaining between them. This CDR3 comprises 14 residues. In the study's own analysis: Amplifying reference gene primers gave estimates of nucleated cell counts. Method: immunoSEQ multiplex PCR; TCRdb's copy keeps in-frame clones and lacks some. That table supplies the V and J calls and clone size; D and trimming were determined from the DNA. The repertoire includes about 210,000 clones, about 90% of them detected once, and around 1.5% sits in the top ten. Sequenced sample: peripheral blood. The source of this sequence is a man younger than 35 with active or convalescent COVID-19. The V gene is TRBV6-2 or TRBV6-3, the J gene TRBJ2-7, with D possibly TRBD2 on 5 matching bases. Here the CDR3 reads CASSYQENPGEQYF. CDR3 coding DNA: TGTGCCAGCAGTTACCAGGAGAATCCGGGGGAGCAGTACTTC.